Listed below are T cell receptor beta chains from one sample, sequenced in a study of blood T cell repertoires in COVID-19. The table came from immunoSEQ multiplex PCR; TCRdb's copy has only in-frame clones and leaves some out. Here the sample spans over 150,000 clones, more than 70% being singletons. Sequencing was performed on peripheral blood. Receptors were obtained from a woman aged 70-85 years who had recovered from COVID-19. Each CDR3 is given with its conserved first and last residue. The D gene is left open where the match is weak. For some rows the clone size is stated as once, few or many, or as a class when expanded; others skip it.

J,size,V,D,DNA,CDR3
TRBJ2-7,.,TRBV9,TRBD2,TGTGCCAGCAGCGTACCCCACCGGGGGGGGAACGAGCAGTACTTC,CASSVPHRGGNEQYF
TRBJ1-5,.,TRBV10-3,.,TGTGCCATCAGTGAGTCGGGACGGACTAGCGGGAGGGCACGCACGTTCAATCAGCCCCAGCATTTT,CAISESGRTSGRARTFNQPQHF
TRBJ1-3,.,TRBV6-5,.,TGTGCCAGCAGCTACATCCCTCGGGTATCTGGAAACACCATATATTTT,CASSYIPRVSGNTIYF
TRBJ2-1,.,TRBV27,TRBD2,TGTGCCAGCAGGGGACTAGCGGGGCGTAAGGATGAGCAGTTCTTC,CASRGLAGRKDEQFF
TRBJ1-1,few,TRBV18,.,TGTGCCAGCTCACAATCTTTAGGGGCCAACACTGAAGCTTTCTTT,CASSQSLGANTEAFF
TRBJ1-5,.,TRBV7-6,.,TGTGCCAGCAGCCCGCCCGGTAATGGCAATCAGCCCCAGCATTTT,CASSPPGNGNQPQHF
TRBJ1-1,once,TRBV18,.,TGTGCCAGCTCACCGGTAGGGGGGGCGAACACTGAAGCTTTCTTT,CASSPVGGANTEAFF
TRBJ2-3,once,TRBV5-8,.,TGTGCCAGCAGCTTGTCGCTAGGCACAGATACGCAGTATTTT,CASSLSLGTDTQYF
TRBJ2-5,.,TRBV7-9,TRBD2,TGTGCCAGCAGCTCCGGGGTAGCGGGAGGAGAGACCCAGTACTTC,CASSSGVAGGETQYF
TRBJ1-2,.,TRBV5-4,.,TGTGCCAGCAGCTTGGCTGGGTCGGGGGGACCGACGGCGGGCTACACCTTC,CASSLAGSGGPTAGYTF
TRBJ2-7,.,TRBV19,.,TGTGCCAGTAGGGCCCGACAGGCTTCCGAGCAGTACTTC,CASRARQASEQYF
TRBJ1-5,few,TRBV28,.,TGTGCCAGCACCCGGGACATTCGCAATCAGCCCCAGCATTTT,CASTRDIRNQPQHF
TRBJ2-7,.,TRBV30,TRBD1,TGTGCCTGGGGAGACAGGGGGCTCTACGAGCAGTACTTC,CAWGDRGLYEQYF
TRBJ2-7,many,TRBV2,TRBD1,TGTGCCAGCAGCGGTACCCCCCGAGGGGGCGCGTACGAGCAGTACTTC,CASSGTPRGGAYEQYF
TRBJ1-1,.,TRBV12-5,.,TGTGCTAGTGGTTTGTTCGGGACAACGAACACTGAAGCTTTCTTT,CASGLFGTTNTEAFF
TRBJ2-4,.,TRBV7-2,.,TGTGCCAGCAGCGCGAGCACTCCCCTAGGCCCGGGAAACATTCAGTACTTC,CASSASTPLGPGNIQYF
TRBJ1-6,.,TRBV5-1,TRBD1,TGCGCCAGCAGTGCCGGGACAGCGGAAGGTTCACCCCTCCACTTT,CASSAGTAEGSPLHF
TRBJ1-6,.,TRBV10-3,TRBD1,TGTGCCATCAGTGAGTATGCGGGACAGGGGACTAATTCACCCCTCCACTTT,CAISEYAGQGTNSPLHF
TRBJ2-2,.,TRBV5-4,.,TGTGCCAGCAGCTTGCCGGGACAGAACACCGGGGAGCTGTTTTTT,CASSLPGQNTGELFF
TRBJ2-2,.,TRBV7-6,TRBD2,TGTGCCAGCAGCTCCCCTTTGTCGGCGGGAGACACCGGGGAGCTGTTTTTT,CASSSPLSAGDTGELFF
TRBJ1-2,.,TRBV2,TRBD1,TGTGCCAGCAGTGGCCAGGGGGTACTTTACTATGGCTACACCTTC,CASSGQGVLYYGYTF
TRBJ2-2,.,TRBV28,TRBD2,TGTGCCAGCATTCCCCCCTCTGGCGGGAGGGCCTGGGACACCGGGGAGCTGTTTTTT,CASIPPSGGRAWDTGELFF
TRBJ1-5,.,TRBV28,TRBD1,TGTGCCAGCAGTGAGGACAGGGAAAATCAGCCCCAGCATTTT,CASSEDRENQPQHF
TRBJ2-1,.,TRBV18,.,TGTGCCAGCTCACCCGCCCGGGACTCCAATGAGCAGTTCTTC,CASSPARDSNEQFF
TRBJ1-5,.,TRBV6-1,.,TGTGCCAGCAGTGAATCCGTGCAGCCCCAGCATTTT,CASSESVQPQHF
TRBJ2-1,.,TRBV2,TRBD2,TGTGCCAGCAGAGGGACTAGCGGGGGGGATGAGCAGTTCTTC,CASRGTSGGDEQFF
TRBJ2-7,.,TRBV5-8,.,TGTGCCAGCACCCCCCCGGCGGGCGCCAAGGGATCCTACGAGCAGTACTTC,CASTPPAGAKGSYEQYF
TRBJ2-4,few,TRBV4-3,TRBD2,TGCGCCAGCAGCCGGGAGGGCGAAAACATTCAGTACTTC,CASSREGENIQYF
TRBJ2-6,.,TRBV3-1/TRBV3-2,TRBD2,TGTGCCAGCAGCCACACTAGCGACTCTGGGGCCAACGTCCTGACTTTC,CASSHTSDSGANVLTF
TRBJ1-2,.,TRBV5-4,TRBD1,TGTGCCAGCACCCGCGGACAGGGGTGGGGCTACACCTTC,CASTRGQGWGYTF
TRBJ2-2,.,TRBV4-2,TRBD2,TGTGCCAGCAGCCAAGTTGGGGTCGCGGGAGGGACCGGGGAGCTGTTTTTT,CASSQVGVAGGTGELFF
TRBJ2-1,.,TRBV20-1,.,TGCAGTGCTAGTGGCGGCTACAATGAGCAGTTCTTC,CSASGGYNEQFF
TRBJ2-1,many,TRBV6-5,TRBD2,TGTGCCAGCAGAATGGGCGGGGGGTCGTTCTTC,CASRMGGGSFF
TRBJ2-7,.,TRBV18,TRBD1,TGTGCCAGCTCACCACCATCAACAGGGGCGAGGGCCTCCTACGAGCAGTACTTC,CASSPPSTGARASYEQYF
TRBJ2-7,.,TRBV7-8,TRBD2,TGTGCCAGCAGCTTAAGGGGACCGGGCGGGGGTCACGAGCAGTACTTC,CASSLRGPGGGHEQYF
TRBJ1-5,.,TRBV18,TRBD1,TGTGCCAGCTCACCGAGGACAGGGGACAATCAGCCCCAGCATTTT,CASSPRTGDNQPQHF
TRBJ2-7,.,TRBV27,TRBD2,TGTGCCAGCAGTCCCCGGGGGGGCGGGTACGAGCAGTACTTC,CASSPRGGGYEQYF
TRBJ1-5,.,TRBV28,.,TGTGCCAGCAGTATGGACACCCCTAGCAATCAGCCCCAGCATTTT,CASSMDTPSNQPQHF
TRBJ2-1,.,TRBV4-3,TRBD2,TGCGCCAGCCCGGGACGGCTAGCGGGTCGCCGGTCGGGGCAGTTCTTC,CASPGRLAGRRSGQFF
TRBJ2-7,.,TRBV30,.,TGCGGTGGGGGCAACTACTACGAGCAGTACTTC,CGGGNYYEQYF
TRBJ2-5,.,TRBV19,.,TGTGCCAGTAGTATCGCCAGGGGGAGGGAGACCCAGTACTTC,CASSIARGRETQYF
TRBJ2-7,.,TRBV6-1,TRBD1,TGTGCCAGCAGTAACCCAGACAGGGCCGCGGGTGAGCAGTACTTC,CASSNPDRAAGEQYF
TRBJ1-2,.,TRBV5-1,TRBD1,TGCGCCAGCAGACCCGGACAGGGTGGGGGCCACTATGGCTACACCTTC,CASRPGQGGGHYGYTF
TRBJ2-7,.,TRBV9,.,TGTGCCAGCAGCGTAGACGGCCGGGTTTCCTCGTACGAGCAGTACTTC,CASSVDGRVSSYEQYF
TRBJ1-1,few,TRBV5-1,.,TGCGCCAGCAGCTTGGCCGGGGCAGGGAGGACTGAAGCTTTCTTT,CASSLAGAGRTEAFF
TRBJ1-2,.,TRBV18,TRBD1,TGTGCCAGCTCACCCCAACCGGGACAGCTTTATGGCTACACCTTC,CASSPQPGQLYGYTF
TRBJ2-3,.,TRBV10-3,.,TGTGCCATCAACCGGGAGCCCGTGGGTACGCAGTATTTT,CAINREPVGTQYF
TRBJ1-1,.,TRBV5-1,TRBD1,TGCGCCAGCAGCTTGTGGGGACAGGGCGGGAACACTGAAGCTTTCTTT,CASSLWGQGGNTEAFF
TRBJ1-5,.,TRBV18,TRBD1,TGTGCCAGCTCACCCTACAGGGGCGGGCAGCCCCAGCATTTT,CASSPYRGGQPQHF
TRBJ2-7,.,TRBV5-1,.,TGCGCCAGCAGCACGGGCCGGGGGGCCGAGCAGTACTTC,CASSTGRGAEQYF